This T cell receptor (beta chain) was sequenced for a study of cytomegalovirus exposure and HLA in healthy donors. This clone was seen only a few times. Between the trimmed V and J ends, which lost 3 bases and 5 bases, there was a span of 16 bases. Germline V gene lookup returns CDR1 SEHNR and CDR2 FQNEAQ (reference sequence). The CDR3 totals 16 residues. A multiplex PCR was run with 60 Vbeta primers and 13 Jbeta primers. Produced via immunoSEQ multiplex PCR; TCRdb's table is partial and in-frame only. The data hold over 150,000 clones, with under 90% observed a single time. Sequenced sample: PBMCs. V is TRBV7-9 and J is TRBJ2-2; D is perhaps TRBD2 (6 bases). The sequence came from a young man in good health and CMV-seronegative. CDR3 in DNA: TGTGCCAGCAGCTTGGGTGCGGGACTGAAGACCGGGGAGCTGTTTTTT. It encodes CASSLGAGLKTGELFF.